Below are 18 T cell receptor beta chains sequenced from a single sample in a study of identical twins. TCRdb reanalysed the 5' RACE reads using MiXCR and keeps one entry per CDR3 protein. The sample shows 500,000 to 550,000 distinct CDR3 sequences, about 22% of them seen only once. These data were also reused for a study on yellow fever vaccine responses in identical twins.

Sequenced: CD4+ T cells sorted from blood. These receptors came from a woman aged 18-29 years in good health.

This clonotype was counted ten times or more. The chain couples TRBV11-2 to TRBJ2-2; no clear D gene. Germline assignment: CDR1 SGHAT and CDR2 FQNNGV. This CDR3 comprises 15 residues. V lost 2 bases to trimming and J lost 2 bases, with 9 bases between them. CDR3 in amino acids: CASSLSGPNTGELFF. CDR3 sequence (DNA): TGTGCCAGCAGCTTATCGGGCCCAAACACCGGGGAGCTGTTTTTT.

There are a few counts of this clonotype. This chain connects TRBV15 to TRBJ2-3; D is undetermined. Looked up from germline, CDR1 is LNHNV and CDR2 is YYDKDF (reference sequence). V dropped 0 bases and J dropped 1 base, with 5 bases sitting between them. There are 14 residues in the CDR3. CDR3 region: CATSRDGGTDTQYF. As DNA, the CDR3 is TGTGCCACCAGCAGAGATGGGGGCACAGATACGCAGTATTTT.

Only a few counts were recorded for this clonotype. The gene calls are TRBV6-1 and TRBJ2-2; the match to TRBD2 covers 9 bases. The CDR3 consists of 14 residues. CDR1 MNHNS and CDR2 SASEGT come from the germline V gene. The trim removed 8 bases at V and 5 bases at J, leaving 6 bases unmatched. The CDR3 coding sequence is TGTGCCAGCGGTAGCGGGGGAATTACCGGGGAGCTGTTTTTT. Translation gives CASGSGGITGELFF.

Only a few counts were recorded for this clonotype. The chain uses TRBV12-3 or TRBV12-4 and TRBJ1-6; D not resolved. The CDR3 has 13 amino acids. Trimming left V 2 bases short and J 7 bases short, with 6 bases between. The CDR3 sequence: CASSLRANSPLHF. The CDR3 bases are TGTGCCAGCAGTTTACGGGCAAATTCACCCCTCCACTTT.

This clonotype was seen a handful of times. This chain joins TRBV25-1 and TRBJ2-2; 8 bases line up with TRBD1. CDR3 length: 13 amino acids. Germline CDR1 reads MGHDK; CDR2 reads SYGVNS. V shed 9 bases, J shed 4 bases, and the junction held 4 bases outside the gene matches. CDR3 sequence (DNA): TGTGCCAGTCGGACAGGGAGCACCGGGGAGCTGTTTTTT. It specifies CASRTGSTGELFF.

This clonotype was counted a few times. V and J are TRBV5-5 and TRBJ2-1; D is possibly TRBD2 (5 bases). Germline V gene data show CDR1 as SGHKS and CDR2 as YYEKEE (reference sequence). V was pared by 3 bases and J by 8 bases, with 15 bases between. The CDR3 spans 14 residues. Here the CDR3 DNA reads TGTGCCAGCAGCTCAATCCCTAGCTTGGATGAGCAGTTCTTC. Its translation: CASSSIPSLDEQFF.

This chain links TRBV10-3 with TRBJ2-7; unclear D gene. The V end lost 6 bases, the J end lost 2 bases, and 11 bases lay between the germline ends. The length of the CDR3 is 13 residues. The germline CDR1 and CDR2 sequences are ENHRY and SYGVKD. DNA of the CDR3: TGTGCCATCAGGGACGGGCGGACCTACGAGCAGTACTTC. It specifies CAIRDGRTYEQYF.

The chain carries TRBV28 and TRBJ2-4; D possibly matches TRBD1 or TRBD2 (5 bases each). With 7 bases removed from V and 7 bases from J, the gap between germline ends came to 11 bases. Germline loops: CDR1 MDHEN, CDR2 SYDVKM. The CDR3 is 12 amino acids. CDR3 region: CASMGTRNIQYF. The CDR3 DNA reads TGTGCCAGCATGGGGACGCGCAACATTCAGTACTTC.

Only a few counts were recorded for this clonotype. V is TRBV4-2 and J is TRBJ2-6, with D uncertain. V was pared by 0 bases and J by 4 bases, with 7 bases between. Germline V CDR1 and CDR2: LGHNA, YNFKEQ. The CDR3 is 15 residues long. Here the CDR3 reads CASSQDVAGANVLTF. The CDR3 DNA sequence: TGTGCCAGCAGCCAAGATGTTGCGGGGGCCAACGTCCTGACTTTC.

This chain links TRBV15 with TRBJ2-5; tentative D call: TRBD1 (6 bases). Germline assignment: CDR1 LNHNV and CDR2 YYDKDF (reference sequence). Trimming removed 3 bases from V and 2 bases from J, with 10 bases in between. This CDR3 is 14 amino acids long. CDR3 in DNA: TGTGCCACCAGCAGGTTTCAGGGGCAAGAGACCCAGTACTTC. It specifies CATSRFQGQETQYF.

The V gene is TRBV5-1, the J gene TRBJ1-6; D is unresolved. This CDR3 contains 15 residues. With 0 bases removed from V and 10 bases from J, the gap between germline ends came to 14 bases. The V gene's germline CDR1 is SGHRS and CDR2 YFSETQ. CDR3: CASSLGTQVNSPLHF. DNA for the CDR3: TGCGCCAGCAGCTTGGGGACCCAAGTCAACTCACCCCTCCACTTT.

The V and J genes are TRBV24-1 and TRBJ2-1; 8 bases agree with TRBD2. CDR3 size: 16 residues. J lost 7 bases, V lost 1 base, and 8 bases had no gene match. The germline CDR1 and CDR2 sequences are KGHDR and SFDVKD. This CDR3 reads CATSDFRGGLLNEQFF. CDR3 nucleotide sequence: TGTGCCACCAGTGATTTTCGGGGGGGCCTGTTGAATGAGCAGTTCTTC.

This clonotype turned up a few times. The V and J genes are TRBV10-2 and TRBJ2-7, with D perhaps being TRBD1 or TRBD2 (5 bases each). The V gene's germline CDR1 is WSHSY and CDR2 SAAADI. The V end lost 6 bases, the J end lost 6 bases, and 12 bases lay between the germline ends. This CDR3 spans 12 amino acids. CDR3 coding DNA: TGCGCCAGCAGCCAAGACAGCGGCGAGCAGTACTTC. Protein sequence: CASSQDSGEQYF.

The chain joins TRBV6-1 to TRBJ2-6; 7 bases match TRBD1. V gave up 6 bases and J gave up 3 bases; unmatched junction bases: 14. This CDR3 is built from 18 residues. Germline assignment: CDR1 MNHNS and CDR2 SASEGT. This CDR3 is CASRSTGVQVFGANVLTF. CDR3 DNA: TGTGCCAGCAGGTCAACAGGGGTCCAGGTCTTTGGGGCCAACGTCCTGACTTTC.

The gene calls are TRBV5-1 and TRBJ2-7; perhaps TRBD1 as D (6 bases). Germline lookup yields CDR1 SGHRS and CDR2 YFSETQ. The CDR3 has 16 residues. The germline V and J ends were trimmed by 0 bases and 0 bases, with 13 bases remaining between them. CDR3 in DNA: TGCGCCAGCAGCTTGGGGCCAGCAGGGGCCTCCTACGAGCAGTACTTC. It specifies CASSLGPAGASYEQYF.

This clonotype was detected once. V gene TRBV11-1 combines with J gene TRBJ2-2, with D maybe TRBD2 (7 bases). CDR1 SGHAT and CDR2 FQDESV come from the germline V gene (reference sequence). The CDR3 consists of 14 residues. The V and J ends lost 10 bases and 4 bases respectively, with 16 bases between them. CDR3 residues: CAIPYGGLTGELFF. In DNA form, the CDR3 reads TGTGCCATCCCCTACGGGGGGCTCACCGGGGAGCTGTTTTTT. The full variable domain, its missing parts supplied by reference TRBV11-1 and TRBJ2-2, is EAEVAQSPRYKITEKSQAVAFWCDPISGHATLYWYRQILGQGPELLVQFQDESVVDDSQLPKDRFSAERLKGVDSTLKIQPAELGDSAMYLCAIPYGGLTGELFFGEGSRLTVL.

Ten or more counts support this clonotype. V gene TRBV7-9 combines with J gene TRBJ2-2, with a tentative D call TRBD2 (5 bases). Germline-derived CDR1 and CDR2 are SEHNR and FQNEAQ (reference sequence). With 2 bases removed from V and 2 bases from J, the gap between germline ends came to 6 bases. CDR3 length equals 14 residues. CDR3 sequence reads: CASSLLANTGELFF. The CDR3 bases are TGTGCCAGCAGCTTACTAGCTAACACCGGGGAGCTGTTTTTT.

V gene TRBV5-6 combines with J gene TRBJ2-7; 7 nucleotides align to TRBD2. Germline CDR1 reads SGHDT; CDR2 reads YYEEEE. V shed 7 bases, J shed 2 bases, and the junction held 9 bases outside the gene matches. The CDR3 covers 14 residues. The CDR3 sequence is CASLSGTTTYEQYF. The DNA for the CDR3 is TGTGCCAGCCTGTCGGGGACTACAACCTACGAGCAGTACTTC.